The clone carrying this TCR beta chain was seen many times. Between the trimmed V and J ends, which lost 10 bases and 8 bases, there was a span of 11 bases. CDR3 length: 11 residues. This specimen belongs to a study of T cells after yellow fever vaccination. TCRdb used MiXCR to reprocess the 5' RACE reads, holding one entry per CDR3 protein. The table lists 300,000 to 450,000 distinct CDR3 sequences, 6.2% of them singletons. The sequencing here drew on PBMCs, taken 5 days after the yellow fever booster vaccination. This sequence joins TRBV12-3 or TRBV12-4 and TRBJ2-2; D is ambiguous. This TCR came from a man younger than 40 who received the YFV17D yellow fever vaccine. The CDR3 spells CATSKWGELFF. CDR3 nucleotides: TGTGCCACCTCCAAATGGGGGGAGCTGTTTTTT.